The 20 T cell receptor beta chains listed next were all sequenced from one sample in a study of T cell responses to AZD1222 COVID-19 vaccine. TCRdb keeps only in-frame clones here, not all; method: immunoSEQ multiplex PCR. Of fewer than 50,000 clones in the sample, around three quarters were seen once. This specimen consisted of peripheral blood, obtained on day 0 of AZD1222 vaccination. These receptors all stem from an adult in good health.

The chain uses TRBV5-1 and TRBJ2-2; unclear D gene. V lost 5 bases, J lost 1 base, and 9 bases lay in between. This CDR3 is 14 amino acids long. CDR1 SGHRS and CDR2 YFSETQ come from the germline V gene. The CDR3 DNA follows: TGCGCCAGCAGGTTAGATAGGAACACCGGGGAGCTGTTTTTT. Translating gives CASRLDRNTGELFF. The full variable domain, its missing parts supplied by reference TRBV5-1 and TRBJ2-2, is KAGVTQTPRYLIKTRGQQVTLSCSPISGHRSVSWYQQTPGQGLQFLFEYFSETQRNKGNFPGRFSGRQFSNSRSEMNVSTLELGDSALYLCASRLDRNTGELFFGEGSRLTVL.

The rearrangement uses TRBV12-3 or TRBV12-4 and TRBJ1-1; D gene unclear. Deletions cut 2 bases from V and 5 bases from J, with 9 bases between. The CDR3 has 13 residues. CDR3 amino acids: CASSLKWVTEAFF. In DNA form, the CDR3 reads TGTGCCAGCAGTTTAAAATGGGTAACTGAAGCTTTCTTT.

The chain uses TRBV27 and TRBJ2-1; 11 bases are shared with TRBD2. The CDR3 is 14 amino acids. Trimming cost V 6 bases and J 9 bases; bases outside gene matches: 7. CDR1 and CDR2 from the germline V gene are MNHEY and SMNVEV (reference sequence). This chain's CDR3 is CASRPSGRKGEQFF. In DNA, the CDR3 is TGTGCCAGCAGACCTAGCGGGAGGAAGGGTGAGCAGTTCTTC.

This chain links TRBV14 with TRBJ1-4; D is ambiguous. The CDR3 has 13 amino acids. Trimming left V 4 bases short and J 4 bases short, with 7 bases between. CDR1 and CDR2 (germline): SGHDN, FVKESK. Here the CDR3 reads CASSPGYNEKLFF. Written as DNA, the CDR3 is TGTGCCAGCAGCCCCGGATATAATGAAAAACTGTTTTTT. Combining the CDR3 with reference TRBV14 and TRBJ1-4 gives the whole variable domain EAGVTQFPSHSVIEKGQTVTLRCDPISGHDNLYWYRRVMGKEIKFLLHFVKESKQDESGMPNNRFLAERTGGTYSTLKVQPAELEDSGVYFCASSPGYNEKLFFGSGTQLSVL.

CDR3 loop: CASSQDGTGGNEQFF. DNA of the CDR3: TGTGCCAGCAGCCAAGATGGGACAGGAGGGAATGAGCAGTTCTTC. The rearrangement joins TRBV4-2 to TRBJ2-1, with 8 bases that match TRBD1. CDR1 and CDR2 from the germline V gene are LGHNA and YNFKEQ. The V gene end was trimmed by 0 bases and the J gene end by 7 bases; junction bases not matched to a gene: 5. The CDR3 has 15 residues.

The chain recombines TRBV30 with TRBJ2-5, with 7 bases aligning to TRBD2. Trimming took 0 bases from V and 8 from J; bases not matched to a gene: 12. Germline-derived CDR1 and CDR2 are GTSNPN and SVGIG (reference sequence). The CDR3 spans 15 residues. The CDR3 is CAWSVMGLSTGTQYF. The CDR3 bases are TGTGCCTGGAGTGTAATGGGACTAAGCACGGGTACCCAGTACTTC.

The chain employs TRBV5-4 and TRBJ1-2, with D possibly being TRBD1 (5 bases). Trimming took 4 bases from V and 0 from J, leaving 10 bases between them. The CDR3 is 14 amino acids. CDR1 is SGHNT, CDR2 YYREEE, per germline (reference sequence). The CDR3 DNA reads TGTGCCAGCAGCCCAGGGTGGACTAACTATGGCTACACCTTC. Translated, it gives CASSPGWTNYGYTF.

The count of this clone is one. This chain joins TRBV5-1 and TRBJ2-1; 9 nucleotides line up with TRBD1. V was pared by 3 bases and J by 1 base, with 5 bases of the junction left unmatched. In germline, CDR1 is SGHRS, CDR2 YFSETQ. This CDR3 has 16 residues. The CDR3 loop is CASSSRGTGSYNEQFF. CDR3 bases: TGCGCCAGCAGCTCCCGCGGGACAGGGTCCTACAATGAGCAGTTCTTC. Complete variable domain (other parts from reference TRBV5-1 and TRBJ2-1): KAGVTQTPRYLIKTRGQQVTLSCSPISGHRSVSWYQQTPGQGLQFLFEYFSETQRNKGNFPGRFSGRQFSNSRSEMNVSTLELGDSALYLCASSSRGTGSYNEQFFGPGTRLTVL.

The V gene is TRBV3-1 (or the pseudogene TRBV3-2), the J gene TRBJ2-6; either TRBD1 or TRBD2 may supply D (6 bases each). Germline V gene data show CDR1 as LGHDT and CDR2 as YNNKEL (reference sequence). V gave up 3 bases and J gave up 2 bases, with 26 bases separating them. The CDR3 runs to 21 residues. CDR3 region: CASSQPLQVLGGAPGANVLTF. In DNA form, the CDR3 reads TGTGCCAGCAGCCAGCCGCTCCAGGTGTTGGGGGGCGCCCCTGGGGCCAACGTCCTGACTTTC.

This clone occurred a few times. V is TRBV6-5 and J is TRBJ2-2, with 7 nucleotides matching TRBD1. Looked up from germline, CDR1 is MNHEY and CDR2 is SVGAGI. Trimming at V came to 5 bases and at J to 5 bases, leaving 5 bases not matched to a gene. This CDR3 spans 14 amino acids. The CDR3 region has the DNA TGTGCCAGCAGTCTTAGGGGGCTTACCGGGGAGCTGTTTTTT. It codes for CASSLRGLTGELFF.

V usage is TRBV6-1 and J usage is TRBJ1-1, with 8 bases identical to TRBD1. Germline trimming cut 1 base from V and 10 bases from J; bases unmatched to any gene: 5. Germline-derived CDR1 and CDR2 are MNHNS and SASEGT. This CDR3 region has 13 residues. The CDR3 DNA reads as TGTGCCAGCAGTGAAGGGACAGGGAAACGAGCTTTCTTT. Translating gives CASSEGTGKRAFF.

J is TRBJ2-3 and V is TRBV5-4; 8 positions match TRBD2. The CDR3 totals 15 residues. Trimming removed 3 bases from V and 5 bases from J; junction bases left unmatched: 8. Per the germline V gene, CDR1 is SGHNT and CDR2 is YYREEE (reference sequence). The CDR3 loop reads CASSSSGSDLDTQYF. The CDR3, as DNA: TGTGCCAGCAGCTCCAGCGGGAGCGATTTAGATACGCAGTATTTT.

J is TRBJ2-5 and V is TRBV29-1; possible D gene TRBD1, 6 bases. Germline V gene data show CDR1 as SQVTM and CDR2 as ANQGSEA. This CDR3 has 14 residues. The ends were cut back, 7 bases at V and 2 bases at J, with 17 bases in the middle. The chain's CDR3 is CSAYIRDKQETQYF. CDR3 DNA: TGCAGCGCCTACATCCGGGACAAACAAGAGACCCAGTACTTC.

As concerns this clone: One end of the junction fails to match germline, which may point to a read error. The rearrangement uses TRBV7-7 and TRBJ2-5; 10 positions match TRBD2. Germline values: CDR1 SSHAT, CDR2 FNYEAQ (reference sequence). This CDR3 is 15 amino acids long. The CDR3 region has the DNA TGTGCTAGCAGCCCTAGCGGGAGAAAGCAAGAGACCCAGTACTTC. This codes for CASSPSGRKQETQYF. Using reference TRBV7-7 and TRBJ2-5 for the parts outside the CDR3, the full variable domain is GAGVSQSPRYKVTKRGQDVTLRCDPISSHATLYWYQQALGQGPEFLTYFNYEAQPDKSGLPSDRFSAERPEGSISTLTIQRTEQRDSAMYRCASSPSGRKQETQYFGPGTRLLVL.

This clone is a singleton in its sample. The chain is built from TRBV6-1 and TRBJ2-5; 8 nucleotides match TRBD2. The CDR3 length is 16 residues. Trimming cost V 4 bases and J 2 bases; bases outside gene matches: 9. Germline CDR1 MNHNS, CDR2 SASEGT. The DNA for the CDR3 is TGTGCCAGCAGTGCGGTAGCGGGGTCGGGACAAGAGACCCAGTACTTC. Protein product: CASSAVAGSGQETQYF.

The CDR3: CASSAGLNTEAFF. CDR3 bases: TGTGCCAGCAGTGCCGGGTTGAACACTGAAGCTTTCTTT. The rearrangement joins TRBV7-6 to TRBJ1-1, with D unclear. Trimming removed 6 bases from V and 0 bases from J, with 8 bases in between. Germline V gives CDR1 SGHVS, CDR2 FNYEAQ. The CDR3 runs to 13 residues.

The J gene is TRBJ2-7, the V gene TRBV28; 7 positions agree with TRBD1. This CDR3 is 14 amino acids long. Per the germline V gene, CDR1 is MDHEN and CDR2 is SYDVKM. V dropped 5 bases and J dropped 3; count of bases not matched to a gene: 7. The CDR3 sequence: CASSPPGQNYEQYV. CDR3 sequence (DNA): TGTGCCAGCAGTCCCCCGGGACAGAACTACGAGCAGTACGTC.

The J gene is TRBJ1-1, the V gene TRBV19; 11 positions match TRBD1. The germline gives CDR1 LNHDA, CDR2 SQIVND (reference sequence). The CDR3 length is 17 residues. J was trimmed by 2 bases and V by 5 bases; bases with no gene match: 10. The CDR3 nucleotides read TGTGCCAGTAGTCTCCGGACAGGGGGCCCGTCAAACACTGAAGCTTTCTTT. Translated: CASSLRTGGPSNTEAFF.

This clone occurred once. V usage is TRBV7-2 and J usage is TRBJ2-1; D not resolved. Germline loops: CDR1 SGHTA, CDR2 FQGNSA. CDR3 length: 17 residues. V was trimmed by 2 bases and J by 6 bases, leaving 20 bases between them. Here the CDR3 DNA reads TGTGCCAGCAGCTTACACCCGGTTCTAGAAACCACCAATGAGCAGTTCTTC. Amino acid sequence: CASSLHPVLETTNEQFF.

The genes are TRBV24-1 and TRBJ1-2; possible D gene TRBD1, 6 bases. CDR1 and CDR2 from the germline V gene are KGHDR and SFDVKD. The CDR3 has 12 residues. Deletions cut 6 bases from V and 6 bases from J, with 10 bases between. CDR3 coding DNA: TGTGCCACCAGTAGGAGGGGGGATGGCTACACCTTC. Translation: CATSRRGDGYTF.